The next 26 T cell receptor beta chains were all read from a single sample in a study of neurological immune-mediated disorders. TCRdb reanalysed the 5' RACE reads using MiXCR and keeps one entry per CDR3 protein. The profile covers under 35,000 distinct CDR3 sequences, with roughly a quarter appearing a single time and just under 30% taken by the ten largest. Sequences were obtained from CD4+ T cells from blood. The receptors were sampled from a man over 45 with HTLV-1-associated myelopathy (HAM/TSP).

This clonotype was seen ten or more times. The gene calls are TRBV10-3 and TRBJ2-2; TRBD2 aligns across 7 bases. Germline assignment: CDR1 ENHRY and CDR2 SYGVKD. CDR3 size: 16 residues. V lost 11 bases to trimming and J lost 0 bases; unmatched junction nucleotides: 12. The CDR3 reads CAAERGTSANTGELFF. CDR3 bases: TGTGCCGCGGAGAGGGGTACTAGCGCGAACACCGGGGAGCTGTTTTTT.

This clonotype was seen repeatedly, ten times or more. The J gene is TRBJ1-5, the V gene TRBV16, with 9 bases identical to TRBD1. Germline lookup yields CDR1 KGHSY and CDR2 FQNENV. The CDR3 runs 16 residues. J lost 0 bases, V lost 4 bases, and 4 bases had no gene match. The CDR3 reads CASSPGQGYSNQPQHF. CDR3 bases: TGTGCCAGCAGCCCAGGACAGGGGTATAGCAATCAGCCCCAGCATTTT. Using reference TRBV16 and TRBJ1-5 for the parts outside the CDR3, the full variable domain is GEEVAQTPKHLVRGEGQKAKLYCAPIKGHSYVFWYQQVLKNEFKFLISFQNENVFDETGMPKERFSAKCLPNSPCSLEIQATKLEDSAVYFCASSPGQGYSNQPQHFGDGTRLSIL.

This clonotype was picked up many times. CDR3 nucleotide sequence: TGTGCCACCAGTGACCCGGGACTAGCGGGAGGTTGGAATGAGCAGTTCTTC. Its protein product is CATSDPGLAGGWNEQFF. The V gene is TRBV24-1, the J gene TRBJ2-1, with 15 bases lining up with TRBD2. The CDR3 has 17 amino acids. CDR1 KGHDR and CDR2 SFDVKD come from the germline V gene. The V and J ends lost 4 bases and 7 bases, in that order; junction bases with no gene match: 7.

This clonotype was found many times. The chain links TRBV20-1 to TRBJ2-1; the D is unclear. V was clipped by 1 base and J by 7 bases, with 11 bases between them. In germline, CDR1 is DFQATT, CDR2 SNEGSKA (reference sequence). The CDR3 has 13 residues. Here the CDR3 reads CSARGFLGNEQFF. The CDR3 nucleotides read TGCAGTGCTAGAGGGTTCCTGGGAAATGAGCAGTTCTTC.

J is TRBJ1-2 and V is TRBV12-3 or TRBV12-4, with no clear D. The CDR3 runs to 11 residues. The CDR3 nucleotides are TGTGCAAGAAGTTTATATCCCATCTACACCTTC. Translation: CARSLYPIYTF.

This clonotype was detected ten times or more. The V call is TRBV4-1, the J call TRBJ1-2; weak D call: TRBD1 (5 bases). V was cut by 1 base and J by 0 bases, with 12 bases left in between. Germline V gene data show CDR1 as MGHRA and CDR2 as YSYEKL. This CDR3 region has 16 residues. This chain's CDR3 is CASSQADRWANYGYTF. As DNA, the CDR3 is TGCGCCAGCAGCCAAGCCGACAGATGGGCTAACTATGGCTACACCTTC.

This clonotype occurred many times. The gene calls are TRBV10-3 and TRBJ2-1; maybe TRBD2 (6 bases). Germline V gives CDR1 ENHRY, CDR2 SYGVKD. This CDR3 has 14 residues. Trimming removed 11 bases at V and 1 base at J, with 15 bases between. CDR3 in amino acids: CAVGLGRSYNEQFF. CDR3 bases: TGTGCCGTCGGGCTCGGGAGATCCTACAATGAGCAGTTCTTC.

This chain's CDR3 is CSVVRAGSLGDTQYF. Here the CDR3 DNA reads TGCAGCGTTGTAAGAGCTGGAAGCCTGGGGGATACGCAGTATTTT. V is TRBV29-1 and J is TRBJ2-3, with D unclear. The germline gives CDR1 SQVTM, CDR2 ANQGSEA. Between the trimmed V and J ends, which lost 4 bases and 6 bases, there was a span of 20 bases. The CDR3 runs 15 residues.

This clonotype was detected ten times or more. The V gene is TRBV6-5, the J gene TRBJ2-5, with no clear D. The CDR3 has 13 amino acids. Germline-derived CDR1 and CDR2 are MNHEY and SVGAGI. Trimming removed 1 base from V and 5 bases from J, with 8 bases in between. CDR3 protein: CASSYYSGETQYF. In DNA form, the CDR3 reads TGTGCCAGCAGTTACTACAGTGGGGAGACCCAGTACTTC.

The V call is TRBV7-3, the J call TRBJ2-3; TRBD2 matches at 9 bases. CDR1 is SGHTA and CDR2 is FQGTGA in the germline V gene. This CDR3 has 16 amino acids. The V and J ends lost 4 bases and 8 bases, in that order; junction bases with no gene match: 13. The DNA of the CDR3 is TGTGCCAGCAGCTCCGGGACTAGCTCCCGGTTTTCTACGCAGTATTTT. This translates into CASSSGTSSRFSTQYF.

This clonotype was seen ten or more times. This chain uses TRBV20-1 with TRBJ2-3, with D uncertain. The CDR3 length is 14 residues. The V end was cut by 5 bases, the J end by 6 bases, with 18 bases between. The germline CDR1 and CDR2 sequences are DFQATT and SNEGSKA (reference sequence). The CDR3 DNA sequence: TGCAGTGCTTCCCAAGGCGGTCCTCGGGATACGCAGTATTTT. Residues: CSASQGGPRDTQYF.

This clonotype was seen many times. The chain joins TRBV10-3 to TRBJ2-7; 10 bases map to TRBD1. V shed 2 bases and J 8 bases; nucleotides not matched to a gene: 12. The CDR3 is 16 residues long. Per germline, CDR1 ENHRY and CDR2 SYGVKD. CDR3 coding DNA: TGTGCCATCAGTGAGGGCGTAGGGACAGGGGTTACGAAGCAGTACTTC. Encoded protein: CAISEGVGTGVTKQYF.

This clonotype was found many times. The V call is TRBV12-3 or TRBV12-4, the J call TRBJ1-6; TRBD1 agrees at 7 bases. V dropped 6 bases and J dropped 9; count of bases not matched to a gene: 11. The CDR3 has 15 residues. The CDR3 protein is CASSRATGSGSPLHF. The CDR3 DNA follows: TGTGCCAGCAGCCGCGCGACAGGGAGTGGTTCACCCCTCCACTTT.

This clonotype counts as medium-sized (0.01 to 0.1%). The chain has TRBV20-1 and TRBJ1-1, with 7 bases lining up with TRBD1. This CDR3 has 12 residues. V gave up 5 bases and J gave up 9 bases; unmatched junction bases: 9. Germline V lookup: CDR1 DFQATT, CDR2 SNEGSKA (reference sequence). Here the CDR3 reads CSARNRDRKAFF. Written as DNA, the CDR3 is TGCAGTGCTCGGAACCGGGACAGAAAAGCTTTCTTT.

In its sample, this clonotype was seen many times. This chain links TRBV7-8 with TRBJ2-3, with 7 positions matching TRBD1. Per the germline V gene, CDR1 is SGHVS and CDR2 is FQNEAQ. This CDR3 spans 15 amino acids. The J segment lost 5 bases and the V segment lost 1 base, leaving 6 bases of the junction unmatched. Written as DNA, the CDR3 is TGTGCCAGCAGCTTAGTTTCGAGGGGGCGAGATACGCAGTATTTT. Translation gives CASSLVSRGRDTQYF.

There are many counts of this clonotype. CDR3 region: CASSLGQPNSPLHF. The CDR3 DNA is TGTGCCAGCAGCTTAGGACAGCCTAATTCACCCCTCCACTTT. The V gene is TRBV7-8, the J gene TRBJ1-6, with D perhaps matching TRBD1 (5 bases). The CDR3 runs 14 residues. Germline V gene lookup returns CDR1 SGHVS and CDR2 FQNEAQ. Between the trimmed V and J ends, which lost 1 base and 6 bases, there was a span of 7 bases.

This clonotype was seen many times. The chain employs TRBV20-1 and TRBJ1-6; D not certain. The length of the CDR3 is 17 residues. With 2 bases removed from V and 4 bases from J, the gap between germline ends came to 18 bases. In germline, CDR1 is DFQATT, CDR2 SNEGSKA (reference sequence). The CDR3 DNA is TGCAGTGCTAGAATAGAAAGCCCTGCGGGATATAATTCACCCCTCCACTTT. Amino acid sequence: CSARIESPAGYNSPLHF.

This clonotype was picked up many times. The CDR3 is CASMPSLFGELFF. The CDR3 nucleotides read TGTGCCAGCATGCCGAGTTTGTTCGGGGAGCTGTTTTTT. The chain uses TRBV27 and TRBJ2-2; no reliable D call. Germline V CDR1 and CDR2: MNHEY, SMNVEV (reference sequence). V dropped 7 bases and J dropped 7 bases, with 13 bases sitting between them. The CDR3 sequence is 13 residues long.

This clonotype was seen ten or more times. The J gene is TRBJ1-5, the V gene TRBV9; no clear D gene. The germline CDR1 and CDR2 sequences are SGDLS and YYNGEE. Trimming took 4 bases from V and 6 from J, leaving 17 bases between them. This CDR3 is 15 amino acids long. The CDR3 reads CASSPGRTAGQPQHF. In DNA, the CDR3 is TGTGCCAGCAGCCCTGGCAGGACCGCCGGTCAGCCCCAGCATTTT.

The sample holds many counts of this clonotype. The chain recombines TRBV2 with TRBJ1-2; D unresolved. V shed 2 bases and J shed 3 bases, with 1 base lying between them. This CDR3 comprises 11 residues. Germline V gives CDR1 SNHLY, CDR2 FYNNEI. CDR3 residues: CASSEHYGYTF. The CDR3 DNA reads TGTGCCAGCAGTGAACACTATGGCTACACCTTC.

This clonotype was seen repeatedly, ten times or more. The rearrangement uses TRBV20-1 and TRBJ2-7, with TRBD2 as a possible D gene (6 bases). Trimming took 2 bases from V and 5 from J, leaving 16 bases between them. This CDR3 region has 14 residues. CDR1 DFQATT and CDR2 SNEGSKA come from the germline V gene (reference sequence). CDR3 amino acids: CSARRRGYVHEQYF. DNA for the CDR3: TGCAGTGCTAGAAGGCGGGGATATGTACACGAGCAGTACTTC.

The chain links TRBV10-3 to TRBJ2-1, with 7 nucleotides matching TRBD2. Unmatched junction bases numbered 4, after V lost 0 bases and J lost 8 bases. The germline V gene has CDR1 ENHRY and CDR2 SYGVKD. The CDR3 runs to 14 residues. CDR3 residues: CAISESTSIDEQFF. In nucleotides, the CDR3 is TGTGCCATCAGTGAGTCGACTAGCATCGATGAGCAGTTCTTC.

This clonotype was detected ten times or more. The rearrangement links TRBV5-1 to TRBJ1-2, with 10 bases identical to TRBD1. V lost 3 bases to trimming and J lost 1 base; unmatched junction nucleotides: 3. In germline, CDR1 is SGHRS, CDR2 YFSETQ. This CDR3 comprises 15 residues. DNA of the CDR3: TGCGCCAGCAGCTCAGGACAGGGGGTTAACTATGGCTACACCTTC. Translation: CASSSGQGVNYGYTF.

In this sample, this clonotype turned up many times. CDR3 sequence: CASSRGRANQPQHF. The CDR3 bases are TGTGCCAGCAGCCGAGGGAGGGCCAATCAGCCCCAGCATTTT. The rearrangement uses TRBV3-1 and TRBJ1-5; no definite D call. This CDR3 has 14 residues. Germline loops: CDR1 LGHDT, CDR2 YNNKEL (reference sequence). V was pared by 4 bases and J by 3 bases, with 10 bases between.

This clonotype appeared many times. This chain joins TRBV18 and TRBJ2-7; D not resolved. The CDR3 is 15 amino acids. The germline V gene has CDR1 KGHSH and CDR2 LQKENI. Trimming cost V 3 bases and J 2 bases, with 14 bases left between them. CDR3 in DNA: TGTGCCAGCTCACCTAGTAGTAACAGACCCTACGAGCAGTACTTC. It translates to CASSPSSNRPYEQYF.

This clonotype came up many times. A much larger clone differs by one base, so this may be a read error. The rearrangement joins TRBV27 to TRBJ1-3; TRBD1 is a possible D gene (5 bases). Trimming stripped 1 base from V and 5 bases from J, with 12 bases between. In germline, CDR1 is MNHEY, CDR2 SMNVEV (reference sequence). This CDR3 is built from 15 residues. The CDR3 here is CASSLWAGSRNTIYF. CDR3 nucleotide sequence: TGTGCCAGCAGTTTATGGGCAGGGTCGAGAAACACCATATATTTT.